This T cell receptor beta chain appears in the sequencing data of a study of blood T cells in healthy people across ages. Ranging in age from roughly 6 to 100, the donors were healthy Caucasian individuals from Russia. This clonotype has only one observation. Antigen specificity is unknown. Germline CDR1 is LGHNA and CDR2 is YSLEER. This CDR3 region has 15 residues. Then a second PCR, running about 6 to 12 cycles, was carried out with a sample-barcoded 5' primer and a J-beta primer mix. TCRdb used MiXCR to reprocess the 5' RACE reads, holding one entry per CDR3 protein. The sample lists 1,300,000 or so distinct CDR3 sequences, approximately 59% seen once, with about 6.7% in the top ten. Study findings and constraints: In the absence of known donor CMV status, changes in expanded clonotypes were possibly confounded. Since the PBMCs were unsorted, naive and antigen-experienced cells could not be conclusively compared. Older age coincided with a roughly linear decline in TCR beta diversity per million T cells.

Sequenced: blood. J is TRBJ2-7 and V is TRBV4-3; possibly TRBD1 for D (5 bases). The end of the DNA is better explained by TRBJ2-1, so the J call may be wrong. The sequence came from a man aged 18 to 30 in good health. As DNA, the CDR3 is TGCGCCAGCAGCCCAACTCGAATAAGGGGCAATGAGCAGTTCTTC. Translating gives CASSPTRIRGNEQFF.